These 31 T cell receptor beta chains originate from one sample sequenced in a study of T cell therapy after organ transplantation. These receptors' targets are unknown. Time point noted: 4-8 weeks after completion of therapy. TCRdb's copy holds only in-frame clones and misses some; the assay was immunoSEQ multiplex PCR. The table records 20,000 or so clones, around 81% of them present only once. The sequences come from CD8+ T cells from blood, collected after autologous CMV-specific T cell therapy. The receptors originated from a human patient who had received a solid organ transplant and had CMV disease. Some T cells may be supplied by the graft donor.

This chain links TRBV30 with TRBJ2-2, with 8 bases lining up with TRBD1. The CDR3 is 15 residues long. Germline assignment: CDR1 GTSNPN and CDR2 SVGIG (reference sequence). With 2 bases clipped from V and 5 bases from J, the junction kept 7 bases outside the gene matches. The CDR3 here is CAWSPTGGWTGELFF. CDR3 bases: TGTGCCTGGAGTCCAACAGGGGGTTGGACCGGGGAGCTGTTTTTT.

The V gene is TRBV4-2, the J gene TRBJ1-1, with no clear D. In germline, CDR1 is LGHNA, CDR2 YNFKEQ. The CDR3 has 15 residues. The ends were cut back, 0 bases at V and 1 base at J, with 9 bases in the middle. The CDR3 region is CASSQEARKNTEAFF. The DNA for the CDR3 is TGTGCCAGCAGCCAAGAAGCCCGGAAGAACACTGAAGCTTTCTTT.

This chain uses TRBV4-3 with TRBJ2-7; D possibly corresponds to TRBD2 (5 bases). V was cut by 1 base and J by 2 bases, with 12 bases left in between. The CDR3 has 15 residues. Germline loops: CDR1 LGHNA, CDR2 YSLEER. CDR3 DNA: TGCGCCAGCAGCCAAGGGACTGGACTTACCTACGAGCAGTACTTC. Its protein is CASSQGTGLTYEQYF.

The chain recombines TRBV27 with TRBJ2-1, with 8 bases aligning to TRBD2. The V segment lost 3 bases and the J segment 2 bases; nucleotides outside the gene matches: 3. Germline-derived CDR1 and CDR2 are MNHEY and SMNVEV (reference sequence). The CDR3 contains 15 residues. The CDR3 loop reads CASSFRLATYNEQFF. In DNA, the CDR3 is TGTGCCAGCAGTTTCCGACTAGCGACCTACAATGAGCAGTTCTTC.

Comments on this clone: An end of the junction does not agree with germline; a read error may underlie this. The same CDR3 is also encoded by other DNA sequences in this sample. V usage is TRBV5-6 and J usage is TRBJ2-7, with TRBD1 matching 11 bases. CDR3 size: 15 residues. Germline V gives CDR1 SGHDT, CDR2 YYEEEE. In DNA form, the CDR3 reads TGCGCCCGCAGCTGGGGGGGACAGGGGGTTTTTGAGCAGTACTTC. This sequence encodes CARSWGGQGVFEQYF.

The chain uses TRBV5-1 and TRBJ2-1; TRBD2 matches 9 bases. Germline assignment: CDR1 SGHRS and CDR2 YFSETQ. V lost 2 bases, J lost 3 bases, and 3 bases stayed unmatched. This CDR3 is 15 amino acids long. The CDR3 DNA follows: TGCGCCAGCAGCTTAAGTAGCGGGGGCTACAATGAGCAGTTCTTC. The encoded protein is CASSLSSGGYNEQFF. Variable domain in full (rest from reference TRBV5-1 and TRBJ2-1): KAGVTQTPRYLIKTRGQQVTLSCSPISGHRSVSWYQQTPGQGLQFLFEYFSETQRNKGNFPGRFSGRQFSNSRSEMNVSTLELGDSALYLCASSLSSGGYNEQFFGPGTRLTVL.

The rearrangement uses TRBV6-5 and TRBJ2-4; maybe TRBD1 (6 bases). V lost 5 bases and J 3 bases, leaving 14 bases between the germline ends. The CDR3 is 15 amino acids. Germline assignment: CDR1 MNHEY and CDR2 SVGAGI. In DNA form, the CDR3 reads TGTGCCAGCAGTGGAAGGATGGACAGCAAAAACATTCAGTACTTC. This gives the protein CASSGRMDSKNIQYF.

The CDR3 nucleotides read TGCAGCGTTGATGGAGGGGTCGGCTACGAGCAGTACTTC. It yields the protein CSVDGGVGYEQYF. The rearrangement joins TRBV29-1 to TRBJ2-7, with a tentative D call TRBD2 (6 bases). The CDR3 length is 13 residues. V gave up 3 bases and J gave up 3 bases, with 12 bases separating them. Germline V CDR1 and CDR2: SQVTM, ANQGSEA.

J is TRBJ1-1 and V is TRBV6-5; D gene ambiguous. CDR3 length equals 13 residues. V was cut by 2 bases and J by 8 bases, with 12 bases left in between. Germline values: CDR1 MNHEY, CDR2 SVGAGI. The DNA for the CDR3 is TGTGCCAGCAGTTACCAGCGATTGGCGGAAGCTTTCTTT. Translation: CASSYQRLAEAFF.

The V gene is TRBV5-6, the J gene TRBJ2-1; 10 nucleotides agree with TRBD2. The germline CDR1 and CDR2 sequences are SGHDT and YYEEEE. V was clipped by 2 bases and J by 4 bases; unmatched bases: 3. The CDR3 is 15 residues long. CDR3 sequence: CASSFPSGGYNEQFF. CDR3 nucleotide sequence: TGTGCCAGCAGCTTCCCTAGCGGGGGTTACAATGAGCAGTTCTTC.

The V gene is TRBV19, the J gene TRBJ2-7; a possible D gene is TRBD1 (5 bases). The V gene lost 3 bases and the J gene lost 2 bases, with 11 bases spanning the gap. Looked up from germline, CDR1 is LNHDA and CDR2 is SQIVND (reference sequence). The CDR3 has 14 residues. This CDR3 reads CASSIQGWTYEQYF. In DNA form, the CDR3 reads TGTGCCAGTAGTATCCAGGGATGGACCTACGAGCAGTACTTC.

The chain employs TRBV11-2 and TRBJ2-3; maybe TRBD1 (6 bases). The length of the CDR3 is 15 residues. The germline V gene encodes CDR1 SGHAT and CDR2 FQNNGV. V lost 5 bases and J 6 bases, leaving 18 bases between the germline ends. The CDR3 bases are TGTGCCAGCAGCCCCGAGGCCCTGGGGGCTGATACGCAGTATTTT. Translated: CASSPEALGADTQYF.

V is TRBV12-2 and J is TRBJ1-1; the table names TRBD1, a call not compared with the DNA. TRBV12-2 is given as a pseudogene. The CDR3 is 23 amino acids. CDR3 sequence: CASRLVMVRATGGRRGKNTEAFF. DNA of the CDR3: TGTGCAAGTCGCTTAGTTATGGTTAGGGCGACAGGGGGCCGGAGAGGAAAGAACACTGAAGCTTTCTTT.

The chain carries TRBV10-3 and TRBJ2-1; TRBD1 agrees at 11 bases. There are 16 residues in the CDR3. V was pared by 1 base and J by 9 bases, with 8 bases of the junction left unmatched. Germline V lookup: CDR1 ENHRY, CDR2 SYGVKD. CDR3 coding DNA: TGTGCCATCAGTGAGTACGGCGGACAGGGGGCCAGTGAGCAGTTCTTC. Protein product: CAISEYGGQGASEQFF.

The chain has TRBV19 and TRBJ2-2, with 7 bases lining up with TRBD2. The ends lost 5 bases at V and 4 bases at J; junction bases unmatched: 4. The CDR3 contains 14 residues. Germline lookup yields CDR1 LNHDA and CDR2 SQIVND (reference sequence). CDR3 in DNA: TGTGCCAGTAGTTGGGGGGAGGGCACCGGGGAGCTGTTTTTT. Protein product: CASSWGEGTGELFF.

The V gene is TRBV6-1, the J gene TRBJ1-5; 10 bases are shared with TRBD1. The CDR3 sequence is 15 residues long. Germline CDR1 MNHNS, CDR2 SASEGT. The trim removed 2 bases at V and 9 bases at J, leaving 7 bases unmatched. The CDR3 is CASSEPRQGALPQHF. In DNA form, the CDR3 reads TGTGCCAGCAGTGAACCGAGACAGGGGGCTTTGCCCCAGCATTTT.

This clone showed up just once. The CDR3 sequence: CASSIGRAYGYTF. CDR3 DNA: TGTGCCAGTAGTATCGGCAGGGCCTATGGCTACACCTTC. The chain combines TRBV19 with TRBJ1-2, with D perhaps TRBD1 (5 bases). CDR3 length: 13 residues. From germline, CDR1 is LNHDA and CDR2 SQIVND (reference sequence). The V end was cut by 3 bases, the J end by 4 bases, with 9 bases between.

V and J are TRBV9 and TRBJ2-7; D is perhaps TRBD1 (5 bases). Trimming stripped 0 bases from V and 2 bases from J, with 9 bases between. CDR3 length: 14 amino acids. Looked up from germline, CDR1 is SGDLS and CDR2 is YYNGEE. As DNA, the CDR3 is TGTGCCAGCAGCGTAGATGACAGCCCCTACGAGCAGTACTTC. Protein product: CASSVDDSPYEQYF.

The V call is TRBV16, the J call TRBJ2-1; tentatively, D is TRBD2 (7 bases). The V gene's germline CDR1 is KGHSY and CDR2 FQNENV. The CDR3 spans 19 residues. V gave up 2 bases and J gave up 2 bases, with 22 bases separating them. CDR3 DNA sequence: TGTGCCAGCAGCCAAAGGGGGGGGAACGCGTTATGGACCTACAATGAGCAGTTCTTC. This gives the protein CASSQRGGNALWTYNEQFF.

The rearrangement uses TRBV14 and TRBJ2-7, with D perhaps matching TRBD2 (6 bases). Trimming removed 6 bases at V and 0 bases at J, with 15 bases between. The length of the CDR3 is 15 residues. The germline V gene has CDR1 SGHDN and CDR2 FVKESK. The CDR3 nucleotides read TGTGCCAGCAGGCGTTCCGGGACTTTCTCCTACGAGCAGTACTTC. This translates into CASRRSGTFSYEQYF. Based on the CDR3 plus reference TRBV14 and TRBJ2-7, the full variable domain is EAGVTQFPSHSVIEKGQTVTLRCDPISGHDNLYWYRRVMGKEIKFLLHFVKESKQDESGMPNNRFLAERTGGTYSTLKVQPAELEDSGVYFCASRRSGTFSYEQYFGPGTRLTVT.

CDR3 loop: CASSLAGRGREQYF. CDR3 DNA: TGTGCCAGCAGCTTAGCGGGCCGGGGTCGCGAGCAGTACTTC. The chain links TRBV11-3 to TRBJ2-7; possibly TRBD2 for D (5 bases). Germline loops: CDR1 SGHNT, CDR2 YENEEA. The CDR3 runs 14 residues. V was clipped by 1 base and J by 6 bases, with 13 bases between them.

This rearrangement joins TRBV5-4 to TRBJ2-2; TRBD2 aligns across 14 bases. Trimming cost V 6 bases and J 6 bases; bases outside gene matches: 4. Germline assignment: CDR1 SGHNT and CDR2 YYREEE (reference sequence). There are 15 residues in the CDR3. CDR3 nucleotides: TGTGCCAGCAAACCGGGACTAGCGGGAGCCGGGGAGCTGTTTTTT. Translation: CASKPGLAGAGELFF.

The rearrangement uses TRBV11-2 and TRBJ1-1; D might be TRBD1 (5 bases). The germline V gene encodes CDR1 SGHAT and CDR2 FQNNGV. Between the trimmed V and J ends, which lost 7 bases and 11 bases, there was a span of 17 bases. This CDR3 is 12 amino acids long. CDR3 protein: CASTQGTLGAFF. CDR3 sequence (DNA): TGTGCCAGCACCCAAGGGACCCTGGGGGCTTTCTTT.

The chain employs TRBV4-1 and TRBJ2-2; 10 bases are shared with TRBD1. This CDR3 has 18 amino acids. V trimming: 3 bases; J trimming: 1 base; junction bases outside the gene matches: 8. Germline-derived CDR1 and CDR2 are MGHRA and YSYEKL. The CDR3 loop reads CASSHSGTGDLNTGELFF. The DNA of the CDR3 is TGCGCCAGCAGCCACTCCGGGACAGGGGACTTGAACACCGGGGAGCTGTTTTTT.

The rearrangement links TRBV5-8 to TRBJ2-3, with TRBD2 matching over 12 bases. In germline, CDR1 is SGHTS, CDR2 YDEGEE. This CDR3 comprises 17 residues. The junction had 6 bases not matched to a gene; V was cut back by 0 bases and J by 4 bases. This CDR3 reads CASSLGLLAGGADTQYF. The DNA of the CDR3 is TGTGCCAGCAGCTTGGGCCTTCTAGCGGGAGGGGCAGATACGCAGTATTTT. The full variable domain, rest sourced from reference TRBV5-8 and TRBJ2-3, is EAGVTQSPTHLIKTRGQQATLRCSPISGHTSVYWYQQALGLGLQFLLWYDEGEERNRGNFPPRFSGRQFPNYSSELNVNALELEDSALYLCASSLGLLAGGADTQYFGPGTRLTVL.

The J gene is TRBJ2-7, the V gene TRBV11-3; D not certain. Germline CDR1 is SGHNT and CDR2 is YENEEA. The V and J ends lost 5 bases and 3 bases respectively, with 11 bases between them. The CDR3 covers 13 residues. The CDR3 is CASSPPDNYEQYF. The DNA of the CDR3 is TGTGCCAGCAGCCCCCCCGACAACTACGAGCAGTACTTC.

The rearrangement uses TRBV6-6 and TRBJ1-1, with D possibly TRBD1 on 6 matching bases. CDR3 length equals 15 residues. CDR1 and CDR2 (germline): MNHNY, SVGAGI (reference sequence). V was cut by 0 bases and J by 2 bases, with 10 bases left in between. CDR3 residues: CASSYSGGGNTEAFF. For the CDR3, the DNA is TGTGCCAGCAGTTACTCGGGAGGGGGTAACACTGAAGCTTTCTTT.

The J gene is TRBJ2-1, the V gene TRBV7-8, with D possibly TRBD2 on 5 matching bases. This CDR3 region has 16 residues. Germline CDR1 and CDR2: SGHVS and FQNEAQ. V lost 1 base and J lost 6, with 16 bases in between. The CDR3 spells CASSLVRSLAPNEQFF. For the CDR3, the DNA is TGTGCCAGCAGCTTAGTGCGGTCCCTAGCCCCCAATGAGCAGTTCTTC.

This sequence joins TRBV5-1 and TRBJ2-3, with 11 bases aligning to TRBD2. The CDR3 loop spans 18 amino acids. The trim removed 4 bases at V and 4 bases at J, leaving 14 bases unmatched. CDR1 SGHRS and CDR2 YFSETQ come from the germline V gene. This chain's CDR3 is CASSLPGSGRARADTQYF. The CDR3 DNA follows: TGCGCCAGCAGCCTCCCTGGTAGCGGGAGGGCTCGCGCAGATACGCAGTATTTT.

The chain employs TRBV5-6 and TRBJ2-1; 11 bases match TRBD1. This CDR3 region has 14 residues. After removal of 4 bases from V and 8 bases from J, the junction contained 5 bases not matched to a gene. CDR1 SGHDT and CDR2 YYEEEE come from the germline V gene. CDR3 sequence (DNA): TGTGCCAGCAGCGGGGACAGGGGGATCGATGAGCAGTTCTTC. Its translation: CASSGDRGIDEQFF.

This clone was seen only a few times. V is TRBV4-2 and J is TRBJ2-2; D could derive from TRBD1 or TRBD2 (5 bases each). V lost 1 base and J lost 7, with 19 bases in between. This CDR3 comprises 17 residues. Germline CDR1 is LGHNA and CDR2 is YNFKEQ. The CDR3 DNA reads as TGTGCCAGCAGCCAAGCCACCCTTGCCGGGGACGGCGGGGAGCTGTTTTTT. Its translation: CASSQATLAGDGGELFF.